This TCR beta chain is drawn from a study of post-analysis software for immune sequencing data. Findings and caveats of the study: F measure showed strong co-clustering of same-batch samples.

Remarks on this clonotype: Antigen unknown.

Unique molecular identifiers were present in the TCR beta cDNA libraries. Each CDR3 protein is one row after TCRdb ran MiXCR on the PCR reads. The table includes fewer than 850,000 distinct CDR3 sequences, roughly 27% detected once. The sequenced sample consisted of blood. The receptor comes from a girl aged 10 to 17 with multiple sclerosis.

For the CDR3, the DNA is TGTGCCAGCAGCCAAGATACTGACTATCAGCCCCAGCATTTT. Translating gives CASSQDTDYQPQHF. The V call is TRBV3-1, the J call TRBJ1-5; D not resolved. This CDR3 spans 14 amino acids. Between the trimmed V and J ends, which lost 0 bases and 5 bases, there was a span of 8 bases. CDR1 and CDR2 (germline): LGHDT, YNNKEL (reference sequence). Full variable domain (rest looked up from reference TRBV3-1 and TRBJ1-5): DTAVSQTPKYLVTQMGNDKSIKCEQNLGHDTMYWYKQDSKKFLKIMFSYNNKELIINETVPNRFSPKSPDKAHLNLHINSLELGDSAVYFCASSQDTDYQPQHFGDGTRLSIL.